The 29 T cell receptor beta chains given below trace back to one sample, sequenced in a study of Graves' ophthalmopathy and Graves' hyperthyroidism (dated by TCRdb to 2016 to 2018). Data came from an Illumina HiSeq 2000. For repertoire sequencing, the TCR beta CDR3 regions were amplified from RNA transcripts. HTBI primers and the Qiagen OneStep RT-PCR kit were used in a first-round RT-PCR, which was followed by a second-round multiplex PCR, size selection and purification. The public reads were reanalyzed by TCRdb: fastp trimming at Q25, MiXCR alignment, in-frame beta chains only. Duplicate CDR3 protein sequences are folded into a single record with the most common DNA and genes. The sample includes roughly 50,000 distinct CDR3 sequences, with approximately 50% observed a single time. The ten largest clones represent roughly 4.7% of the sample. Sample: peripheral blood. The receptors stem from an adult woman with Graves' ophthalmopathy.

This clonotype was seen many times. This chain uses TRBV6-5 with TRBJ1-1, with D tentatively TRBD1 (5 bases). Germline lookup yields CDR1 MNHEY and CDR2 SVGAGI. The CDR3 runs to 13 residues. V was clipped by 6 bases and J by 1 base, with 9 bases between them. The CDR3 sequence is CASSYQGNTEAFF. CDR3 nucleotides: TGTGCCAGCAGCTATCAGGGGAACACTGAAGCTTTCTTT.

This clonotype came up many times. The rearrangement uses TRBV11-2 and TRBJ2-7, with 8 bases fitting TRBD1. CDR1 SGHAT and CDR2 FQNNGV come from the germline V gene. The CDR3 has 15 amino acids. The V segment lost 2 bases and the J segment 5 bases; nucleotides outside the gene matches: 8. As DNA, the CDR3 is TGTGCCAGCAGCTTACTGACAGGGGCTAAGGACGAGCAGTACTTC. Translation gives CASSLLTGAKDEQYF.

The chain joins TRBV20-1 to TRBJ2-7, with 9 bases aligning to TRBD1. The CDR3 has 14 residues. V shed 3 bases and J 1 base; nucleotides not matched to a gene: 4. Looked up from germline, CDR1 is DFQATT and CDR2 is SNEGSKA (reference sequence). The CDR3 nucleotides are TGCAGTGCTAGTCGGACAGGGGTTTCCTACGAGCAGTACTTC. Protein: CSASRTGVSYEQYF.

The V and J genes are TRBV3-1 and TRBJ2-3; tentatively, D is TRBD1 (6 bases). V was trimmed by 3 bases and J by 1 base, leaving 17 bases between them. CDR3 length: 17 amino acids. CDR1 and CDR2 from the germline V gene are LGHDT and YNNKEL (reference sequence). CDR3 loop: CASSHRQTGGGTDTQYF. CDR3 DNA sequence: TGTGCCAGCAGCCATAGGCAGACAGGTGGGGGCACAGATACGCAGTATTTT.

In its sample, this clonotype was seen many times. The chain uses TRBV28 and TRBJ2-7, with 13 bases fitting TRBD2. Germline CDR1 and CDR2: MDHEN and SYDVKM. V gave up 4 bases and J gave up 0 bases; unmatched junction bases: 6. The CDR3 extends over 17 amino acids. The CDR3 sequence: CASSSRLAGGLSYEQYF. CDR3 DNA sequence: TGTGCCAGCAGTTCCCGACTAGCGGGAGGCCTCTCCTACGAGCAGTACTTC.

This chain joins TRBV9 and TRBJ1-4, with 7 bases aligning to TRBD1. Germline CDR1 is SGDLS and CDR2 is YYNGEE. The CDR3 length is 15 residues. Trimming took 6 bases from V and 2 from J; bases not matched to a gene: 7. DNA for the CDR3: TGTGCCAGCAACCCTACAGGGGCGACTAATGAAAAACTGTTTTTT. It yields the protein CASNPTGATNEKLFF.

This clonotype was counted ten times or more. The chain couples TRBV18 to TRBJ2-1; possibly TRBD2 for D (5 bases). This CDR3 has 13 residues. V lost 8 bases to trimming and J lost 7 bases, with 15 bases between them. The V gene's germline CDR1 is KGHSH and CDR2 LQKENI. The chain's CDR3 is CASSPSLGNEQFF. CDR3 DNA: TGTGCCAGCAGTCCCTCACTAGGTAATGAGCAGTTCTTC. The whole variable domain, filled in from reference TRBV18 and TRBJ2-1, reads NAGVMQNPRHLVRRRGQEARLRCSPMKGHSHVYWYRQLPEEGLKFMVYLQKENIIDESGMPKERFSAEFPKEGPSILRIQQVVRGDSAAYFCASSPSLGNEQFFGPGTRLTVL.

As to this clonotype: Its ends do not fully match the called genes, so a read error is possible. The CDR3 DNA reads as TGTGCCAGCAGTCCGCCTGGGACAGGGGGGTACGAGCAGTGCTTC. Its translation: CASSPPGTGGYEQCF. V is TRBV9 and J is TRBJ2-7; 11 nucleotides agree with TRBD1. Germline CDR1 is SGDLS and CDR2 is YYNGEE. This CDR3 comprises 15 residues.

In DNA form, the CDR3 reads TGTGCCAGCAGCTTAGGGGGTCGTCTGGAGACCCAGTACTTC. As protein: CASSLGGRLETQYF. The rearrangement links TRBV7-2 to TRBJ2-5; no clear D gene. The germline V gene has CDR1 SGHTA and CDR2 FQGNSA. Between the trimmed V and J ends, which lost 1 base and 5 bases, there was a span of 11 bases. The CDR3 runs 14 residues.

The gene calls are TRBV6-5 and TRBJ2-3, with a tentative D call TRBD1 (6 bases). Trimming removed 2 bases from V and 2 bases from J, with 14 bases in between. The CDR3 has 16 residues. CDR1 and CDR2 from the germline V gene are MNHEY and SVGAGI. In DNA form, the CDR3 reads TGTGCCAGCAGTTACGGGACAAACGGCTACACAGATACGCAGTATTTT. This translates into CASSYGTNGYTDTQYF.

On this clonotype: Being one base from a much bigger clone, this may be a read error. The gene calls are TRBV3-1 and TRBJ2-3, with D perhaps being TRBD1 or TRBD2 (5 bases each). From germline, CDR1 is LGHDT and CDR2 YNNKEL (reference sequence). The length of the CDR3 is 14 residues. The CDR3 protein is CASSQDSSTGTQYF. CDR3 bases: TGTGCCAGCAGCCAAGATTCTAGCACAGGTACGCAGTATTTT.

This clonotype is categorized as medium-sized. The V and J genes are TRBV7-6 and TRBJ2-5, with a tentative D call TRBD2 (6 bases). Trimming stripped 5 bases from V and 5 bases from J, with 12 bases between. This CDR3 spans 13 amino acids. Per germline, CDR1 SGHVS and CDR2 FNYEAQ. This CDR3 is CASSPGVRETQYF. The CDR3, as DNA: TGTGCCAGCAGCCCGGGGGTAAGGGAGACCCAGTACTTC.

This clonotype was picked up many times. This sequence joins TRBV4-2 and TRBJ2-7; 9 positions match TRBD2. CDR3 length: 16 residues. Trimming took 0 bases from V and 3 from J; bases not matched to a gene: 6. Germline V gene sequence: CDR1 LGHNA, CDR2 YNFKEQ. The CDR3 DNA follows: TGTGCCAGCAGCCAAGAGACTAGCGGACCCTTCTACGAGCAGTACTTC. It translates to CASSQETSGPFYEQYF.

This rearrangement joins TRBV7-2 to TRBJ2-3, with D possibly called TRBD1 or TRBD2 (5 bases each). The CDR3 is 14 amino acids. Germline values: CDR1 SGHTA, CDR2 FQGNSA. The germline V and J ends were trimmed by 3 bases and 4 bases, with 11 bases remaining between them. As DNA, the CDR3 is TGTGCCAGCAGCTTTGGGACCCTTGCAGATACGCAGTATTTT. As protein: CASSFGTLADTQYF.

This clonotype was picked up many times. V is TRBV27 and J is TRBJ2-2; D gene ambiguous. The CDR3 spans 12 residues. Trimming cost V 3 bases and J 5 bases, with 4 bases left between them. Germline loops: CDR1 MNHEY, CDR2 SMNVEV (reference sequence). CDR3 residues: CASSFVTGELFF. In DNA, the CDR3 is TGTGCCAGCAGTTTCGTGACCGGGGAGCTGTTTTTT.

This chain uses TRBV20-1 with TRBJ2-7, with TRBD2 matching 12 bases. Germline V gene sequence: CDR1 DFQATT, CDR2 SNEGSKA (reference sequence). The CDR3 extends over 11 amino acids. In nucleotides, the CDR3 is TGCAAGACTAGCGGGAGTAGCGAGCAGTACTTC. Amino acid sequence: CKTSGSSEQYF.

This clonotype was seen repeatedly, ten times or more. The rearrangement links TRBV30 to TRBJ2-7, with D possibly matching TRBD2 (5 bases). The length of the CDR3 is 11 residues. Trimming took 0 bases from V and 5 from J, leaving 5 bases between them. The germline V gene has CDR1 GTSNPN and CDR2 SVGIG (reference sequence). CDR3 loop: CAWSVLDEQYF. Here the CDR3 DNA reads TGTGCCTGGAGTGTACTAGACGAGCAGTACTTC.

Comment on this clonotype: A much larger clone differs from this one at a single base, so this may be a read error. V is TRBV3-1 and J is TRBJ2-7; TRBD2 matches at 8 bases. With V trimmed by 4 bases and J by 2 bases, 4 bases remained unmatched. This CDR3 region has 14 residues. CDR1 and CDR2 (germline): LGHDT, YNNKEL (reference sequence). CDR3 in DNA: TGTGCCAGCAGCCCCCCGGGGGGGGCCTACGAGCAGTACTTC. Encoded protein: CASSPPGGAYEQYF.

On this clonotype itself: This CDR3 is missing its conserved last phenylalanine or tryptophan, likely due to a read error. The CDR3 DNA is TGTGCCGGGGGCACGGGGAACACCGGGGAGCTGTTTATT. It codes for CAGGTGNTGELFI. V is TRBV19 and J is TRBJ2-2; weak D call: TRBD1 (6 bases). The CDR3 has 13 residues. Looked up from germline, CDR1 is LNHDA and CDR2 is SQIVND (reference sequence). V was pared by 11 bases and J by 1 base, with 11 bases between.

This clonotype was observed a single time. An end of the junction does not agree with germline; a read error may underlie this. This chain links TRBV20-1 with TRBJ2-7; either TRBD1 or TRBD2 may supply D (7 bases each). Germline V gene lookup returns CDR1 DFQATT and CDR2 SNEGSKA (reference sequence). The CDR3 totals 16 residues. Here the CDR3 DNA reads TGCAGTACTAGAGACTCGGGGGGACAGCGGTCCAACGAGCAGTACTTC. Its protein product is CSTRDSGGQRSNEQYF.

The count of this clonotype is one. At one of its ends the junction is not consistent with the germline gene, which may arise from a read error. The chain combines TRBV7-3 with TRBJ2-5; D is possibly TRBD1 (5 bases). This CDR3 contains 15 residues. CDR1 SGHTA and CDR2 FQGTGA come from the germline V gene. The CDR3 region is CASSSGQSRQETQHF. Written as DNA, the CDR3 is TGTGCCAGCAGCTCCGGACAATCGCGCCAAGAGACCCAGCACTTC.

A remark on this clonotype: Just one base apart from a much larger clone, this may be a read error. Because it lacks the conserved phenylalanine or tryptophan at the end, this CDR3 is likely a read error. The J gene is TRBJ2-3, the V gene TRBV2; tentative D call: TRBD2 (6 bases). Germline V CDR1 and CDR2: SNHLY, FYNNEI. The CDR3 totals 14 residues. The germline V and J ends were trimmed by 5 bases and 3 bases, with 12 bases remaining between them. CDR3 DNA sequence: TGTGCCAGCAGTTTTGGGGGGAGAACAGATACGCAGTATTTA. This encodes CASSFGGRTDTQYL.

The chain recombines TRBV10-1 with TRBJ2-7; D possibly uses TRBD1 or TRBD2 (5 bases each). With 3 bases removed from V and 2 bases from J, the gap between germline ends came to 8 bases. This CDR3 has 13 residues. Germline V gives CDR1 WNHNN, CDR2 SYGVQD (reference sequence). DNA of the CDR3: TGCGCCAGCAGTGACGGGACGGCCTACGAGCAGTACTTC. Residues: CASSDGTAYEQYF.

This chain links TRBV20-1 with TRBJ1-5; 9 nucleotides align to TRBD1. CDR3 length: 12 residues. The germline CDR1 and CDR2 sequences are DFQATT and SNEGSKA (reference sequence). Trimming took 4 bases from V and 11 from J; bases not matched to a gene: 6. The CDR3 nucleotides read TGCAGTGCTAACAGGGGGCTGGAGACCCAGCATTTT. Translation: CSANRGLETQHF.

This clonotype occurred many times. The gene calls are TRBV19 and TRBJ1-1; maybe TRBD1 (6 bases). V dropped 8 bases and J dropped 1 base, with 14 bases sitting between them. Germline CDR1 reads LNHDA; CDR2 reads SQIVND (reference sequence). The CDR3 length is 14 residues. The CDR3 loop is CASGKWTANTEAFF. As DNA, the CDR3 is TGTGCCAGTGGTAAGTGGACAGCGAACACTGAAGCTTTCTTT.

Ten or more counts support this clonotype. The chain combines TRBV6-4 with TRBJ2-1; 13 nucleotides line up with TRBD2. There are 15 residues in the CDR3. Losses at the gene ends were 4 bases for V and 4 bases for J; bases not matched to a gene: 1. CDR1 and CDR2 from the germline V gene are MRHNA and SNTAGT. As DNA, the CDR3 is TGTGCCAGCAGTGGGACTAGCGGGAGTTACAATGAGCAGTTCTTC. Amino acid sequence: CASSGTSGSYNEQFF.

Ten or more counts support this clonotype. The V gene is TRBV6-1, the J gene TRBJ2-2; D perhaps matches TRBD2 (5 bases). CDR1 MNHNS and CDR2 SASEGT come from the germline V gene. CDR3 length: 15 amino acids. V lost 0 bases and J 4 bases, leaving 9 bases between the germline ends. CDR3 nucleotides: TGTGCCAGCAGTGAAGCACCGGGATCCACCGGGGAGCTGTTTTTT. Translation gives CASSEAPGSTGELFF.

This clonotype has a single count. V gene TRBV10-3 combines with J gene TRBJ2-2; D call uncertain. V was pared by 4 bases and J by 4 bases, with 10 bases between. CDR3 length equals 14 residues. Per germline, CDR1 ENHRY and CDR2 SYGVKD. The CDR3 is CAISGVDGTGELFF. CDR3 DNA sequence: TGTGCCATCAGTGGCGTGGACGGCACCGGGGAGCTGTTTTTT.

This clonotype was observed at least ten times. The chain combines TRBV3-1 with TRBJ2-7; 8 bases map to TRBD2. Germline CDR1 is LGHDT and CDR2 is YNNKEL (reference sequence). This CDR3 is 12 amino acids long. The trim removed 9 bases at V and 6 bases at J, leaving 7 bases unmatched. The CDR3 sequence is CASSGTGSEQYF. The CDR3 DNA reads TGTGCCAGTAGCGGGACGGGGAGCGAGCAGTACTTC.